This T cell receptor beta chain was identified in a study of T-cell reconstitution after alpha-beta-depleted transplantation in children. General study points: Several patients had high TCRbeta diversity at day 60; it came from surviving recipient T cells and thymic progenitors. T-cell counts and diversity were attributed mostly to newly produced T cells one year after transplant. Several hundred expanded graft clones reportedly supplied alpha-beta T cells about two months after transplant.

The library targeted TCRbeta and was prepared with unique molecular identifiers. A single record per CDR3 protein comes from TCRdb applying MiXCR to the PCR reads. The sample contains some 600,000 distinct CDR3 sequences, approximately 13% of which appear only once. This clonotype was recorded at least ten times. Its target is not known. The sample consisted of PBMCs, mostly from graft donor cells, taken 360 days after TCRalphabeta/CD19-depleted stem cell transplant. This TCR derives from a male patient younger than 18 who had a stem cell transplant for acute myeloid leukemia, so the T cells may come from the graft donor.

The CDR3 spells CASSRPRGAESYEQYF. The CDR3 bases are TGTGCCAGCAGCCGACCCAGGGGGGCTGAATCCTACGAGCAGTACTTC. The V and J genes are TRBV3-1 and TRBJ2-7; D is possibly TRBD1 (7 bases). Trimming stripped 4 bases from V and 1 base from J, with 17 bases between. The germline V gene has CDR1 LGHDT and CDR2 YNNKEL (reference sequence). The CDR3 totals 16 residues.